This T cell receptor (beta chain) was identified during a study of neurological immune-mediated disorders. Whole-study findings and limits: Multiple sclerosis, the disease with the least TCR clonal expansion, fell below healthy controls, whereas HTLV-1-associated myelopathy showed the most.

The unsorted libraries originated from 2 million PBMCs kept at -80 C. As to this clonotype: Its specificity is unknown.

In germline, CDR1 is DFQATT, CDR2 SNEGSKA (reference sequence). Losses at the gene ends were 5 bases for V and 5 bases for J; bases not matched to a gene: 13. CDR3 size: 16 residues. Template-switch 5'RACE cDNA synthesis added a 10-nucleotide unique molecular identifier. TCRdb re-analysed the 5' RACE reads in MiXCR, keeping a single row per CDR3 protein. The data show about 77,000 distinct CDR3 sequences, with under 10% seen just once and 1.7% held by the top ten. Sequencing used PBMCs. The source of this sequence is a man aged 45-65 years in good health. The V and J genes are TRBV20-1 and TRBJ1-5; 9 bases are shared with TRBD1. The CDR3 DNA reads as TGCAGTGCTCGACCCGGGACAGGGTTTAATGATCAGCCCCAGCATTTT. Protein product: CSARPGTGFNDQPQHF.